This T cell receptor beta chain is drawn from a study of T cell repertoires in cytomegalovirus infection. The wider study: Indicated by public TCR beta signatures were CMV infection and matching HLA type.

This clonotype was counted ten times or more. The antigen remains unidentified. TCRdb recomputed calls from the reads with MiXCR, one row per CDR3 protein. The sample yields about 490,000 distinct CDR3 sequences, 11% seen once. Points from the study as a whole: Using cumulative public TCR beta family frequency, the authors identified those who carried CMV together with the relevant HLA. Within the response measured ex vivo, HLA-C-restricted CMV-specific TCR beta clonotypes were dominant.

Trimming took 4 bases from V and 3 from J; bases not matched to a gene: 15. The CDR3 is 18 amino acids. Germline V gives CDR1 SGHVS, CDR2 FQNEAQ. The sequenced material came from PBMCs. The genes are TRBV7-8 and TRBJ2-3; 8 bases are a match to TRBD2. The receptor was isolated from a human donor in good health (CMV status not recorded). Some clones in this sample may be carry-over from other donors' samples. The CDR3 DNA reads TGTGCCAGCAGCTCTAGGGCGGGGACCGGGGGGGCAACAGATACGCAGTATTTT. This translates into CASSSRAGTGGATDTQYF.